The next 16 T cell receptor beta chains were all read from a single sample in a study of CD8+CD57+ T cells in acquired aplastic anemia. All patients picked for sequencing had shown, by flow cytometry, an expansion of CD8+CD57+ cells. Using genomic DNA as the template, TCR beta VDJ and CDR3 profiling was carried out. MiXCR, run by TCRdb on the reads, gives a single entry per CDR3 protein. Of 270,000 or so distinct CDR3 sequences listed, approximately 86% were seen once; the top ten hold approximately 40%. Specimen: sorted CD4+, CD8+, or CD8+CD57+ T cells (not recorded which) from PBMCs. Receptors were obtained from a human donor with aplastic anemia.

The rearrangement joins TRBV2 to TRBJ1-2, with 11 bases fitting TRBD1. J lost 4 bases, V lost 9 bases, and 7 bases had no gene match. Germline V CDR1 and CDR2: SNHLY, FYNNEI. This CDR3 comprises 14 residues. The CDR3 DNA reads TGTGCCAGAGGGACAGGGGGGGGTCTCTATGGCTACACCTTC. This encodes CARGTGGGLYGYTF.

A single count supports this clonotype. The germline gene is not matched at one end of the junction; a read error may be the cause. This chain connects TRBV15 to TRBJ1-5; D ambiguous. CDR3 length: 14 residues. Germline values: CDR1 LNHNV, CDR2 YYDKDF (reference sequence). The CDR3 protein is CASSQVSGKQPQHF. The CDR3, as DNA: TGTGCCAGCAGCCAAGTAAGCGGAAAACAGCCCCAGCACTTT.

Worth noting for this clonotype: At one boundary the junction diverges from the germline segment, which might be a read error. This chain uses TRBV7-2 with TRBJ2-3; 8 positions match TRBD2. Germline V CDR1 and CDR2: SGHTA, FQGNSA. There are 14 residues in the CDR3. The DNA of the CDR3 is TGTGCCAGCACTAGCGGGCCCGGTTACGAGCAGTACTTCTTT. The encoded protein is CASTSGPGYEQYFF.

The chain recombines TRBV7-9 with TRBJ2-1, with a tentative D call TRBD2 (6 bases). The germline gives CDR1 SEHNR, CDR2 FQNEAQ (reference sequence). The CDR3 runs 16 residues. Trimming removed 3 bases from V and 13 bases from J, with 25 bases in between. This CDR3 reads CASSFQRGRGTQYQFF. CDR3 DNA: TGTGCCAGCAGCTTTCAGAGAGGCCGCGGGACGCAGTATCAGTTCTTC.

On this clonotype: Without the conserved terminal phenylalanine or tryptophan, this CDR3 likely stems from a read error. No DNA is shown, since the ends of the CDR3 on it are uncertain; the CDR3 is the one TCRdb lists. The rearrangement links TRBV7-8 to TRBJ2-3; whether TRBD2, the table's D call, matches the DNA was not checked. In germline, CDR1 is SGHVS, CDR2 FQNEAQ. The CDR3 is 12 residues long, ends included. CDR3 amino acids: CASSVGGGPHTH.

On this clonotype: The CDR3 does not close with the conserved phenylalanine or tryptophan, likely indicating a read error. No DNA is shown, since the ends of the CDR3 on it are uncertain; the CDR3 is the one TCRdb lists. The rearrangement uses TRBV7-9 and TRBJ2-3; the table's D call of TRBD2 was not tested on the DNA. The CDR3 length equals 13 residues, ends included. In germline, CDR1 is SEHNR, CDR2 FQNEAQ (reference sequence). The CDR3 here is CASGAGGGDQTDI.

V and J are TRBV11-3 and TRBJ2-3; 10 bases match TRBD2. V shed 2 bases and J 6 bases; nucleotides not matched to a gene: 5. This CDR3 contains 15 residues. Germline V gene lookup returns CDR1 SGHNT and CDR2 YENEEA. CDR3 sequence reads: CASSLQAGGLDTQYF. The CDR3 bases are TGTGCCAGCAGCTTACAAGCGGGAGGGCTGGATACGCAGTATTTT.

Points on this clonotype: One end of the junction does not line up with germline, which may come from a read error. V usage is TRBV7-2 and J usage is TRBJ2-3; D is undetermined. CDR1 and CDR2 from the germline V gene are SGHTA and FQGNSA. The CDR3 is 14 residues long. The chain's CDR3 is CASSQNSLTDTQCF. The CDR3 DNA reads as TGTGCCAGCAGCCAAAACAGCCTAACAGATACGCAGTGTTTT.

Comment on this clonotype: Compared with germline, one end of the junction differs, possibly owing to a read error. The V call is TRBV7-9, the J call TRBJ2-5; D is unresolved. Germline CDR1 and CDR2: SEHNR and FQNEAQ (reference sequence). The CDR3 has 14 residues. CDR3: CATSSGSRQETRYF. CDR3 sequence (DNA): TGTGCCACCAGCAGTGGCAGCAGGCAAGAGACCCGGTACTTC.

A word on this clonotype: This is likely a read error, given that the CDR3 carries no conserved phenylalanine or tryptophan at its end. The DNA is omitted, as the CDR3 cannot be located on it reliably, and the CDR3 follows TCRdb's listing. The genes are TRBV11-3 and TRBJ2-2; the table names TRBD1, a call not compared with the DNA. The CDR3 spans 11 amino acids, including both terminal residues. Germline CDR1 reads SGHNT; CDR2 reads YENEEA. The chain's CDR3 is CASSLDLTVFL.

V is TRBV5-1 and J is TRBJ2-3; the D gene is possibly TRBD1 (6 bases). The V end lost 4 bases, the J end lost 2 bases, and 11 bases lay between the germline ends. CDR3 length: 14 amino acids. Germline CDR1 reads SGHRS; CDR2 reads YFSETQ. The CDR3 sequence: CASSVGQSTDTQYF. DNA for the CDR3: TGCGCCAGCAGCGTCGGACAGTCCACAGATACGCAGTATTTT.

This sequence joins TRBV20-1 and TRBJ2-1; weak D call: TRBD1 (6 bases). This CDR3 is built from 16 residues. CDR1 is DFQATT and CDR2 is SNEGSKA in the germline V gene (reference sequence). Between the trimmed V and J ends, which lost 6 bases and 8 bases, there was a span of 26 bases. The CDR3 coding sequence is TGCAGTGCCAGTAGTTGGGGGCGCAAGACACGGGATGAGCAGTTCTTC. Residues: CSASSWGRKTRDEQFF.

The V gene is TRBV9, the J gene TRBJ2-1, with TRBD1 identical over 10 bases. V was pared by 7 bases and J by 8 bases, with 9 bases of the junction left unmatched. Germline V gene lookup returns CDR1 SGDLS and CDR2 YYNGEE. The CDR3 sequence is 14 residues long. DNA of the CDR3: TGTGCCAGCGGGACAGGGGCGGGAGTTGATGAGCAGTTCTTC. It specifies CASGTGAGVDEQFF.

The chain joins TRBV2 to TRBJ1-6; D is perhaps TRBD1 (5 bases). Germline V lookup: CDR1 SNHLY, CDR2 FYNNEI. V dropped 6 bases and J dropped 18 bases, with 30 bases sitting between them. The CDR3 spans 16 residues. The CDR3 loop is CASSADSASYNSPRHF. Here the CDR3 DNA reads TGTGCCAGCAGCGCCGACAGCGCATCCTATAATTCACCTCGCCACTTT.

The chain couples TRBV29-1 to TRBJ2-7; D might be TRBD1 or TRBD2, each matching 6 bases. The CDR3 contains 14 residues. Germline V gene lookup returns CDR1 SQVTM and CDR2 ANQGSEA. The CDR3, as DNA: TGCCGGGTTGCGGGAAAGGGGGAAACAGACGAGCAGTACTTC. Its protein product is CRVAGKGETDEQYF.

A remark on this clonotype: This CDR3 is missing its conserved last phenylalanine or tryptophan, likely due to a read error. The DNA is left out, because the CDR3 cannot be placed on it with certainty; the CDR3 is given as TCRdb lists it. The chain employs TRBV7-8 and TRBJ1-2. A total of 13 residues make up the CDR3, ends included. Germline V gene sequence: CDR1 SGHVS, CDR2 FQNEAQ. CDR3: CASSLARAPGSQY.